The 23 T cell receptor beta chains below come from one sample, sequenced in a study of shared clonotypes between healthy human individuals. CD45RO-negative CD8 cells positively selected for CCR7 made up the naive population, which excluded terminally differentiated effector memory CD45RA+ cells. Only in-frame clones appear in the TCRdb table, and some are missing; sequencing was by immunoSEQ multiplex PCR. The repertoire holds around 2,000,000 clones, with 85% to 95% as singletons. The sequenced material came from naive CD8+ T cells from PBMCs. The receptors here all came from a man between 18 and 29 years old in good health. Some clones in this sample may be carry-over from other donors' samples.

The CDR3 nucleotides are TGCGCCAGCAGCCAAGATGGGGAAGGCGCCTACGAGCAGTACTTC. Translating gives CASSQDGEGAYEQYF. This chain joins TRBV4-3 and TRBJ2-7; D is undetermined. V was cut by 0 bases and J by 2 bases, with 11 bases left in between. The CDR3 extends over 15 amino acids. Germline CDR1 reads LGHNA; CDR2 reads YSLEER.

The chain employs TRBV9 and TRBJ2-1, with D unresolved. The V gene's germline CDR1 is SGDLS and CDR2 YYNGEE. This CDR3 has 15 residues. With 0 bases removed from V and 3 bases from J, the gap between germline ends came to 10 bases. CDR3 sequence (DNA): TGTGCCAGCAGCGTAGTGGCCAGCCACTACAATGAGCAGTTCTTC. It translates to CASSVVASHYNEQFF.

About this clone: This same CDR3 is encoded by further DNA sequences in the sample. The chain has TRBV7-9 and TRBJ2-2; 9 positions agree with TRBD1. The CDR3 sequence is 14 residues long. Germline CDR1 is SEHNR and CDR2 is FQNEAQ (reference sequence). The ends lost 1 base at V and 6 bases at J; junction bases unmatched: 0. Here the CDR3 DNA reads TGTGCCAGCAGCTTAGGGACAGGGGCCGGGGAGCTGTTTTTT. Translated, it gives CASSLGTGAGELFF.

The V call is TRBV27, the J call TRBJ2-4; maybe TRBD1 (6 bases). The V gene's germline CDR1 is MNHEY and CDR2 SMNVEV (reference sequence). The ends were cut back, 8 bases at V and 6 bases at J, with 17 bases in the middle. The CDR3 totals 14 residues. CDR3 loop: CASQQGLGRNIQYF. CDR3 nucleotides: TGTGCCAGCCAACAGGGTTTGGGGCGAAACATTCAGTACTTC.

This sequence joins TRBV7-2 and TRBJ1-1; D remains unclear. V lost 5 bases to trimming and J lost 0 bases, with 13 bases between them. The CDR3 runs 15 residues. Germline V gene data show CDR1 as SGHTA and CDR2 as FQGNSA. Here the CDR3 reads CASSEGPKLNTEAFF. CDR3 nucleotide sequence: TGTGCCAGCAGCGAGGGCCCAAAGTTGAACACTGAAGCTTTCTTT.

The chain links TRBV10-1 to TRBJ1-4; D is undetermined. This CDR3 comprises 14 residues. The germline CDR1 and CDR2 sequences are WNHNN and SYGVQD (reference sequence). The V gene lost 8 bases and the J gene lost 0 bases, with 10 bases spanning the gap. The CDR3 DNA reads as TGCGCCAGCGGAGTCGGCACAACTAATGAAAAACTGTTTTTT. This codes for CASGVGTTNEKLFF.

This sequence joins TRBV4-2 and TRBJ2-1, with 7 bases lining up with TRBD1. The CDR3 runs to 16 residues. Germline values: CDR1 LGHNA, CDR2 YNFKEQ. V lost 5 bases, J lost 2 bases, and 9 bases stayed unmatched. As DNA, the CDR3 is TGTGCCAGCAGCTTCCGGGACAGTGAAACCTACAATGAGCAGTTCTTC. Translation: CASSFRDSETYNEQFF.

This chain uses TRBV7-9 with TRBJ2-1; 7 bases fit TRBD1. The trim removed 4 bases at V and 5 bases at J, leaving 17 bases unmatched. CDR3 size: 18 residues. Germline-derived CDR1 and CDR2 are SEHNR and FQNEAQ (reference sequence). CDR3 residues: CASSSRARGGGHDNEQFF. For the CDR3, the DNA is TGTGCCAGCAGCTCACGGGCTCGAGGGGGCGGCCACGACAATGAGCAGTTCTTC.

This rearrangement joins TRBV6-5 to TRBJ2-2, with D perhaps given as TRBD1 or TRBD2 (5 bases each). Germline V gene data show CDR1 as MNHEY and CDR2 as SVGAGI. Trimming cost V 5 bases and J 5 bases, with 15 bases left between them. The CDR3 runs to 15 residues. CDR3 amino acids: CASSRTGEGTGELFF. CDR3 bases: TGTGCCAGCAGTAGGACCGGAGAGGGGACCGGGGAGCTGTTTTTT.

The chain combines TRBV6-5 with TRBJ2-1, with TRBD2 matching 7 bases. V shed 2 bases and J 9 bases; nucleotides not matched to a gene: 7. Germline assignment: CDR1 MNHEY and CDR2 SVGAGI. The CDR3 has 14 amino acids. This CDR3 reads CASSYLRTSGEQFF. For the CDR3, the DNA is TGTGCCAGCAGTTACCTTAGGACTAGTGGTGAGCAGTTCTTC.

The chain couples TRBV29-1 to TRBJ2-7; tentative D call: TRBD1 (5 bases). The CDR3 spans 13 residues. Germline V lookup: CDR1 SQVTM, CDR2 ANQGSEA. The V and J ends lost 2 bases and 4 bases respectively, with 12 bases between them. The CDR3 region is CSVELTDHYEQYF. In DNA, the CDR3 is TGCAGCGTTGAATTGACAGACCATTACGAGCAGTACTTC.

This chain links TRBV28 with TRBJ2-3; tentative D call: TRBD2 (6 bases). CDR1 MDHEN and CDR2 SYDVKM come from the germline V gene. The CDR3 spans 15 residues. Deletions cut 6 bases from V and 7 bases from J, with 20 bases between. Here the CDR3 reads CASRGGTPNWNTQYF. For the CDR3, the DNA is TGTGCCAGCAGAGGCGGGACCCCCAATTGGAATACGCAGTATTTT.

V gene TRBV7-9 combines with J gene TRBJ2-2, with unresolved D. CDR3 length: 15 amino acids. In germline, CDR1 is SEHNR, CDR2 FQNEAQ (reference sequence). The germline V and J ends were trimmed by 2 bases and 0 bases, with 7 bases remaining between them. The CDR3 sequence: CASSLKDPNTGELFF. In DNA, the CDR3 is TGTGCCAGCAGCTTAAAGGACCCGAACACCGGGGAGCTGTTTTTT.

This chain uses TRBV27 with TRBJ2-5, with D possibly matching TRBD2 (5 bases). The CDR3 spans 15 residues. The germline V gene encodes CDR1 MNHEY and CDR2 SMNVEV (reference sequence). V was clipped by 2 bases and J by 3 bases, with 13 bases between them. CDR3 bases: TGTGCCAGCAGTTTAAGGGAGACGGAGGAAGAGACCCAGTACTTC. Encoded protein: CASSLRETEEETQYF.

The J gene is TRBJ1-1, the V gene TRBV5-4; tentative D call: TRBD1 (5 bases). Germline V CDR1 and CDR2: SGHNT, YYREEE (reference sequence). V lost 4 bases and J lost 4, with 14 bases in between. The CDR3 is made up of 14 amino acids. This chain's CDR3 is CASSIPGRATEAFF. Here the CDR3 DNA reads TGTGCCAGCAGCATCCCGGGGCGGGCCACTGAAGCTTTCTTT. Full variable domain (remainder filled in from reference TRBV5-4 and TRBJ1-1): ETGVTQSPTHLIKTRGQQVTLRCSSQSGHNTVSWYQQALGQGPQFIFQYYREEENGRGNFPPRFSGLQFPNYSSELNVNALELDDSALYLCASSIPGRATEAFFGQGTRLTVV.

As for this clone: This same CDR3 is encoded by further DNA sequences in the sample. The CDR3 is CASSPRETQYF. The CDR3 DNA reads TGTGCCAGCAGTCCTCGGGAGACCCAGTACTTC. The chain is built from TRBV28 and TRBJ2-5; D is undetermined. The V gene's germline CDR1 is MDHEN and CDR2 SYDVKM. Trimming took 5 bases from V and 5 from J, leaving 6 bases between them. This CDR3 is 11 amino acids long.

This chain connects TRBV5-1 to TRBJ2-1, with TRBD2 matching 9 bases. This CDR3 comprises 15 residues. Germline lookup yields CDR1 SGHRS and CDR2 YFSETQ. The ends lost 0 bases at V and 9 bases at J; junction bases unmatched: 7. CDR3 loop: CASSLASGMTGEQFF. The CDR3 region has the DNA TGCGCCAGCAGCTTGGCTAGCGGGATGACTGGTGAGCAGTTCTTC.

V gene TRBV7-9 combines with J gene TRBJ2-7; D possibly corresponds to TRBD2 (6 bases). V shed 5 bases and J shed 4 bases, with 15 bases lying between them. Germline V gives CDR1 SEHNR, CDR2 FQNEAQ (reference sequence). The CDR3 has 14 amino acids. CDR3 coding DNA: TGTGCCAGCAGCCCTGACGGGAGCCAGTACGAGCAGTACTTC. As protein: CASSPDGSQYEQYF.

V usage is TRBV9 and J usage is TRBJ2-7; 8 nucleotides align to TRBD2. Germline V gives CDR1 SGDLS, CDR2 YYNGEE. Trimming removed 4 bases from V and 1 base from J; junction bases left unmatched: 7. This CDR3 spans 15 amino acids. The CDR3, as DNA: TGTGCCAGCAGCCCCAGCGGGGGAGCTTCCTACGAGCAGTACTTC. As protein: CASSPSGGASYEQYF.

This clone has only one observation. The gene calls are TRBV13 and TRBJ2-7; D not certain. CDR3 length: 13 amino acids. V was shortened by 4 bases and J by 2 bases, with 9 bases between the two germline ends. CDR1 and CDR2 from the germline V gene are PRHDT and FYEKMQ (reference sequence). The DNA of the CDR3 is TGTGCCAGCAGCTCGGGCAGAGCCTACGAGCAGTACTTC. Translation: CASSSGRAYEQYF.

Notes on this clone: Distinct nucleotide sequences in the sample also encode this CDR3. CDR3 bases: TGTGCCAGCAGTCCAGGGGGCTACGAGCAGTACTTC. Protein product: CASSPGGYEQYF. V gene TRBV27 combines with J gene TRBJ2-7, with TRBD1 matching over 7 bases. CDR1 is MNHEY and CDR2 is SMNVEV in the germline V gene (reference sequence). With 5 bases clipped from V and 3 bases from J, the junction kept 1 base outside the gene matches. CDR3 size: 12 residues.

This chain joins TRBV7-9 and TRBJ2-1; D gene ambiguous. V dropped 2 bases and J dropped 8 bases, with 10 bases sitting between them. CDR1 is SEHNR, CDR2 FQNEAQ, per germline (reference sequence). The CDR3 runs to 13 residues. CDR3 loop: CASSLSSPDEQFF. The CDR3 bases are TGTGCCAGCAGCTTAAGTTCCCCGGATGAGCAGTTCTTC. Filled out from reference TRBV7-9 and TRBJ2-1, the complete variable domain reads DTGVSQNPRHKITKRGQNVTFRCDPISEHNRLYWYRQTLGQGPEFLTYFQNEAQLEKSRLLSDRFSAERPKGSFSTLEIQRTEQGDSAMYLCASSLSSPDEQFFGPGTRLTVL.

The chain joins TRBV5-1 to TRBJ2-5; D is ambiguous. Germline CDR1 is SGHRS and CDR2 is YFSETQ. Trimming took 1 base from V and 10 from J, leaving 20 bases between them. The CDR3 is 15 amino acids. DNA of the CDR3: TGCGCCAGCAGCTTGAGGGTTCGGTTCCTTGACGACCAGTACTTC. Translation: CASSLRVRFLDDQYF. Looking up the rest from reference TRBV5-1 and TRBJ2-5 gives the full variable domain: KAGVTQTPRYLIKTRGQQVTLSCSPISGHRSVSWYQQTPGQGLQFLFEYFSETQRNKGNFPGRFSGRQFSNSRSEMNVSTLELGDSALYLCASSLRVRFLDDQYFGPGTRLLVL.